These 14 T cell receptor beta chains were all obtained from the same sample, sequenced in a study of T cell repertoires in cytomegalovirus infection. TCRdb analysed the reads with MiXCR anew, one entry per CDR3 protein. The sample gives about 360,000 distinct CDR3 sequences, approximately 18% of which show up once; under 9% is in the top ten. The specimen was PBMCs. These TCRs come from a human donor in good health (CMV status not recorded). Some clones in this sample may be carry-over from other donors' samples.

This clonotype has at least ten counts. CDR3 nucleotides: TGTGCCAGCAGCGGACAGGGTCTGAACACTGAAGCTTTCTTT. Translating gives CASSGQGLNTEAFF. The genes are TRBV2 and TRBJ1-1, with 8 bases fitting TRBD1. The junction had 3 bases not matched to a gene; V was cut back by 6 bases and J by 0 bases. Germline V gene sequence: CDR1 SNHLY, CDR2 FYNNEI. There are 14 residues in the CDR3.

The sample holds many counts of this clonotype. This sequence joins TRBV12-3 or TRBV12-4 and TRBJ2-1, with D tentatively TRBD2 (6 bases). Between the trimmed V and J ends, which lost 5 bases and 1 base, there was a span of 30 bases. The CDR3 runs to 21 residues. The CDR3 DNA reads TGTGCCAGCAGTCAACAATCCCGCGGGGCTAGACCCAGAAGTTCCTACAATGAGCAGTTCTTC. Protein: CASSQQSRGARPRSSYNEQFF.

This clonotype has only a few counts. The chain links TRBV12-3 or TRBV12-4 to TRBJ2-7, with D tentatively TRBD2 (5 bases). The CDR3 spans 14 residues. V lost 1 base and J 7 bases, leaving 14 bases between the germline ends. The CDR3 sequence: CASSLGAGVIEQYF. CDR3 sequence (DNA): TGTGCCAGCAGTTTAGGTGCCGGGGTTATAGAGCAGTACTTC.

This clonotype was counted between two and nine times. The J gene is TRBJ1-4, the V gene TRBV7-2; TRBD1 is a possible D gene (5 bases). Germline CDR1 SGHTA, CDR2 FQGNSA. The CDR3 consists of 15 residues. V was clipped by 1 base and J by 8 bases, with 14 bases between them. The CDR3 sequence: CASSLGGGFYEKLFF. The CDR3 DNA sequence: TGTGCCAGCAGCTTAGGGGGGGGATTCTACGAAAAACTGTTTTTT.

This clonotype was observed at least ten times. The V and J genes are TRBV7-2 and TRBJ1-1, with 7 nucleotides matching TRBD1. V dropped 5 bases and J dropped 0; count of bases not matched to a gene: 12. This CDR3 is built from 17 residues. The V gene's germline CDR1 is SGHTA and CDR2 FQGNSA. CDR3 region: CASSRRQGISMNTEAFF. The CDR3 DNA reads TGTGCCAGCAGCCGAAGACAGGGTATATCGATGAACACTGAAGCTTTCTTT.

This clonotype was seen more than once but under ten times. J is TRBJ1-4 and V is TRBV7-7; D is unclear. CDR1 SSHAT and CDR2 FNYEAQ come from the germline V gene (reference sequence). This CDR3 comprises 10 residues. V was pared by 5 bases and J by 16 bases, with 11 bases between. CDR3 amino acids: CASSRDSPFF. DNA for the CDR3: TGTGCCAGCAGCCGTGACTCCCCGTTTTTT.

Comments on this clonotype: The germline gene is not matched at one end of the junction; a read error may be the cause. This sequence joins TRBV10-3 and TRBJ2-1; D unresolved. Germline values: CDR1 ENHRY, CDR2 SYGVKD. CDR3 length equals 13 residues. The CDR3 DNA sequence: TGTGCCATCAGTGACCTCCAGAATAAGAACCCTGACTTC. Amino acids: CAISDLQNKNPDF.

In its sample, this clonotype was seen a few times. The chain joins TRBV10-3 to TRBJ2-7; D possibly corresponds to TRBD2 (6 bases). V was pared by 4 bases and J by 0 bases, with 10 bases between. Germline V CDR1 and CDR2: ENHRY, SYGVKD. There are 14 residues in the CDR3. The CDR3 reads CAISGGTASYEQYF. DNA of the CDR3: TGTGCCATCAGTGGCGGGACGGCCTCCTACGAGCAGTACTTC.

The chain's CDR3 is CAWDILAEATEAFF. The CDR3 nucleotides are TGTGCCTGGGACATTCTGGCGGAGGCCACTGAAGCTTTCTTT. The chain has TRBV30 and TRBJ1-1; D call uncertain. The CDR3 runs 14 residues. CDR1 and CDR2 from the germline V gene are GTSNPN and SVGIG (reference sequence). The V end lost 5 bases, the J end lost 4 bases, and 17 bases lay between the germline ends.

V gene TRBV7-2 combines with J gene TRBJ1-2; tentative D call: TRBD1 (6 bases). Germline V gene lookup returns CDR1 SGHTA and CDR2 FQGNSA. CDR3 size: 14 residues. V was shortened by 3 bases and J by 6 bases, with 14 bases between the two germline ends. For the CDR3, the DNA is TGTGCCAGCAGCTTCCTACAGGGTAGAAATGGCTACACCTTC. Translation gives CASSFLQGRNGYTF.

This clonotype was counted many times. The gene calls are TRBV11-2 and TRBJ1-1; D call uncertain. The V gene lost 5 bases and the J gene lost 6 bases, with 19 bases spanning the gap. This CDR3 is 15 amino acids long. Germline CDR1 reads SGHAT; CDR2 reads FQNNGV. In DNA form, the CDR3 reads TGTGCCAGCAGCCGGGGTTGGCCCACGGTTTCTGAAGCTTTCTTT. Protein: CASSRGWPTVSEAFF.

The rearrangement uses TRBV10-3 and TRBJ2-3, with D uncertain. Looked up from germline, CDR1 is ENHRY and CDR2 is SYGVKD. V lost 3 bases to trimming and J lost 3 bases, with 16 bases between them. This CDR3 region has 16 residues. The CDR3 sequence: CAISDRKVDTTDTQYF. The CDR3 nucleotides read TGTGCCATCAGTGATAGGAAGGTTGACACTACAGATACGCAGTATTTT.

CDR3 sequence: CASSVDRAWITEAFF. The CDR3, as DNA: TGTGCCAGTAGTGTCGACAGGGCATGGATCACTGAAGCTTTCTTT. J is TRBJ1-1 and V is TRBV19; 7 positions agree with TRBD1. Germline loops: CDR1 LNHDA, CDR2 SQIVND (reference sequence). After removal of 5 bases from V and 4 bases from J, the junction contained 10 bases not matched to a gene. The CDR3 covers 15 residues.

The gene calls are TRBV24-1 and TRBJ2-1; 9 positions match TRBD2. V trimming: 7 bases; J trimming: 15 bases; junction bases outside the gene matches: 6. Germline V CDR1 and CDR2: KGHDR, SFDVKD. The CDR3 sequence is 11 residues long. CDR3 region: CATSPGTSLFF. The CDR3 nucleotides are TGTGCCACCAGCCCCGGGACTAGCCTGTTCTTC.